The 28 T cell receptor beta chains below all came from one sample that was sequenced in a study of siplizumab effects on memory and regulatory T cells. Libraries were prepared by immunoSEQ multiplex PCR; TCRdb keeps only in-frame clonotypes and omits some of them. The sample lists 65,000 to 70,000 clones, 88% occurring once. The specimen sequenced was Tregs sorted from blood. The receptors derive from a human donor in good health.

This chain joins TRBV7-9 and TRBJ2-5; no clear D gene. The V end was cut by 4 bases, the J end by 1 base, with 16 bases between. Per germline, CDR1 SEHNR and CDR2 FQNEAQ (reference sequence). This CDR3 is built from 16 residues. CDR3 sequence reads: CASSSTTRMTQETQYF. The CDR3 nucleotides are TGTGCCAGCAGCTCTACCACGAGGATGACCCAAGAGACCCAGTACTTC. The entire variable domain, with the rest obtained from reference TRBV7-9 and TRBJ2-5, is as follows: DTGVSQNPRHKITKRGQNVTFRCDPISEHNRLYWYRQTLGQGPEFLTYFQNEAQLEKSRLLSDRFSAERPKGSFSTLEIQRTEQGDSAMYLCASSSTTRMTQETQYFGPGTRLLVL.

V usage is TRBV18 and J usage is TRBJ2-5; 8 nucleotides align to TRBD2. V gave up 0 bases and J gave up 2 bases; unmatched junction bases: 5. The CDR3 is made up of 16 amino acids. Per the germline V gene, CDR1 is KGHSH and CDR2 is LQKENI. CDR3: CASSPPTSAQQETQYF. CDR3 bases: TGTGCCAGCTCACCACCGACTAGCGCACAACAAGAGACCCAGTACTTC.

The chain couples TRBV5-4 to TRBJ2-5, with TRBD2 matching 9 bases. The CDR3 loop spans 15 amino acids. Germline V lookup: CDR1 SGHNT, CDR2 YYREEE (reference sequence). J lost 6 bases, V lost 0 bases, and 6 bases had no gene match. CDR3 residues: CASSLEASGKKTQYF. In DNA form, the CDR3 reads TGTGCCAGCAGCTTGGAGGCTAGCGGGAAAAAGACCCAGTACTTC.

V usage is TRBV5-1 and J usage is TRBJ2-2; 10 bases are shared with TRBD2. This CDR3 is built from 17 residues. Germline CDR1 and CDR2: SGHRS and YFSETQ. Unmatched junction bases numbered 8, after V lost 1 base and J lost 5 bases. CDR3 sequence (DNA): TGCGCCAGCAGCTTGAGCAGCGGGAGGGCGCTTACCGGGGAGCTGTTTTTT. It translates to CASSLSSGRALTGELFF.

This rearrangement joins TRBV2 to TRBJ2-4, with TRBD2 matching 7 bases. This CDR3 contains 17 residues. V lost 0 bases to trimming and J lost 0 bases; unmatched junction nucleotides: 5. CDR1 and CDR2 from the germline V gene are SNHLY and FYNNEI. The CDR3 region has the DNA TGTGCCAGCAGTGAAGCGAGGGGAGGGCTAGCCAAAAACATTCAGTACTTC. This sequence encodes CASSEARGGLAKNIQYF.

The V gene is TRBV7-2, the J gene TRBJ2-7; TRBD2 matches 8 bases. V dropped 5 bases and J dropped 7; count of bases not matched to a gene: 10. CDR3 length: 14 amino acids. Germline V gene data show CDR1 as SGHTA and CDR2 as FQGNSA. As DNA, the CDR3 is TGTGCCAGCAGCCCGGGGGGGCGGCAAGAGGAGCAGTACTTC. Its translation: CASSPGGRQEEQYF.

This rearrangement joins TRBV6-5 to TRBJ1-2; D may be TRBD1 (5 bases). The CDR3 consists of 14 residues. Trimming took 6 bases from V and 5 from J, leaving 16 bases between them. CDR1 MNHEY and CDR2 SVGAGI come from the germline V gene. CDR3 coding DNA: TGTGCCAGCAGGTCGATGGGGGTATTATATGGCTACACCTTC. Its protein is CASRSMGVLYGYTF.

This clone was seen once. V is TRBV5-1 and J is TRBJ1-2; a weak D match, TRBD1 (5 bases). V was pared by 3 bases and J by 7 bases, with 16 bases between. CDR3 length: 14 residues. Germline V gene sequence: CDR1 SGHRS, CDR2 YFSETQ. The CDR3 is CASSWSSGEGGYTF. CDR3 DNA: TGCGCCAGCAGCTGGAGTTCGGGGGAAGGTGGCTACACCTTC.

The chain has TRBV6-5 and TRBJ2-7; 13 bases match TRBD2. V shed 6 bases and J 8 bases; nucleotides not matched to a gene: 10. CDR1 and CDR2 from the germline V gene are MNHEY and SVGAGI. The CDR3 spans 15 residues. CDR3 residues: CASRLRTSGSFKQYF. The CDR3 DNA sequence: TGTGCCAGCAGGCTCCGGACTAGCGGGAGTTTCAAGCAGTACTTC.

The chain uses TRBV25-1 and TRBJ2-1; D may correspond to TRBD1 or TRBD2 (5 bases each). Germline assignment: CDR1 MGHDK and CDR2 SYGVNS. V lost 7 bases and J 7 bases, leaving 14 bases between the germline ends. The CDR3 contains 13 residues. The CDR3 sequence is CASINGARNEQFF. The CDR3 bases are TGTGCCAGCATCAACGGGGCGAGGAATGAGCAGTTCTTC.

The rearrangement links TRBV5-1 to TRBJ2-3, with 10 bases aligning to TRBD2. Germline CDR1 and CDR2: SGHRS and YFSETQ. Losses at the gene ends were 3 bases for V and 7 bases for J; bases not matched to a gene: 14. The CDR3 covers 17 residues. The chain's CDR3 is CASSSYGSGTSAYTQYF. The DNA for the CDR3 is TGCGCCAGCAGCTCCTACGGGTCGGGGACTAGCGCTTATACGCAGTATTTT.

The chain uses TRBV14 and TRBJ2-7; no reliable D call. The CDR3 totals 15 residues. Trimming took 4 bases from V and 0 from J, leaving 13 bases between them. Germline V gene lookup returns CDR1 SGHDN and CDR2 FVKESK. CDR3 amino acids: CASSPSGRISYEQYF. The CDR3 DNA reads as TGTGCCAGCAGCCCCTCCGGCAGGATCTCCTACGAGCAGTACTTC. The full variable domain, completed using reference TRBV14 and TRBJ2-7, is EAGVTQFPSHSVIEKGQTVTLRCDPISGHDNLYWYRRVMGKEIKFLLHFVKESKQDESGMPNNRFLAERTGGTYSTLKVQPAELEDSGVYFCASSPSGRISYEQYFGPGTRLTVT.

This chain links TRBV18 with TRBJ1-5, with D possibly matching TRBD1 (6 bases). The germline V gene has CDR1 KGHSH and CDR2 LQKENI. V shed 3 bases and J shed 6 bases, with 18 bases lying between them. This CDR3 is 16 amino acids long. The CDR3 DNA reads TGTGCCAGCTCACCCCCGCGACAGCGCAGGGGTCAGCCCCAGCATTTT. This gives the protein CASSPPRQRRGQPQHF.

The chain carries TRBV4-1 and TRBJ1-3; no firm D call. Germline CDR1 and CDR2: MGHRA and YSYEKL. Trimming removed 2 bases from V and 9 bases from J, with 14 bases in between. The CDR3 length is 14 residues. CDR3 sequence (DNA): TGCGCCAGCAGCCAACGTTCGGCTTTCGGCACCATATATTTT. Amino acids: CASSQRSAFGTIYF.

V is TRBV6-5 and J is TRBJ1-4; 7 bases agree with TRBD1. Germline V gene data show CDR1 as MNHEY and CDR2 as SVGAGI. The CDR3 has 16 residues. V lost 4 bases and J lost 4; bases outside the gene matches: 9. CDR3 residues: CASSWIARGLNEKLFF. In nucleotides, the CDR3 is TGTGCCAGCAGTTGGATAGCTAGGGGGCTTAATGAAAAACTGTTTTTT.

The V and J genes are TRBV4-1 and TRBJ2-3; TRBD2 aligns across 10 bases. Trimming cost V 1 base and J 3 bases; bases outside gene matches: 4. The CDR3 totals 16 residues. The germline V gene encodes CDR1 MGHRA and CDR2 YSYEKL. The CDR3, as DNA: TGCGCCAGCAGCCAAGCAACTAGCGGGACGACAGATACGCAGTATTTT. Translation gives CASSQATSGTTDTQYF.

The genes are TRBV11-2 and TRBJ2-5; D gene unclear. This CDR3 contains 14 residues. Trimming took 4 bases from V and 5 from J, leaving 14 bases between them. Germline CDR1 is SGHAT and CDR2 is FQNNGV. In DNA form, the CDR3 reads TGTGCCAGCAGCTCCTGGACCGCCGGTGAGACCCAGTACTTC. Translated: CASSSWTAGETQYF.

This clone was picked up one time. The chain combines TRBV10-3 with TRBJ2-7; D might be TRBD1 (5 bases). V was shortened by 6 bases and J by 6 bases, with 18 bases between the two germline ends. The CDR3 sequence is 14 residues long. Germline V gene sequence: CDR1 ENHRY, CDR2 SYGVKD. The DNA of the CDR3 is TGTGCCATCAGCACGACAGATAACCTTGGCGAGCAGTACTTC. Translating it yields CAISTTDNLGEQYF.

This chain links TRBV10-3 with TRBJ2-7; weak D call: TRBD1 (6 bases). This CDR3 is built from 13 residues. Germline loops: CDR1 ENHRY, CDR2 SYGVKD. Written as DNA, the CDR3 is TGTGGGATCAGGGGCGTGGACAGAGACGAGCAGTACTTC. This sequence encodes CGIRGVDRDEQYF.

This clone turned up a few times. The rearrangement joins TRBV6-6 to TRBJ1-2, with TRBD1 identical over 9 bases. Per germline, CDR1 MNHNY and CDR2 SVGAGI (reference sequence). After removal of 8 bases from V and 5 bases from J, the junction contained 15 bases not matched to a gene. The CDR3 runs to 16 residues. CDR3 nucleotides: TGTGCCAGCGAAAGCCGCCGGACAGGGGATCGGTATGGCTACACCTTC. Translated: CASESRRTGDRYGYTF.

The CDR3 region is CASTGWDQYF. The CDR3 region has the DNA TGTGCCAGCACTGGCTGGGATCAATACTTC. The chain couples TRBV2 to TRBJ2-5; D gene uncertain. Trimming shortened V by 7 bases and J by 14 bases, and 14 bases separated the two germline ends. CDR1 is SNHLY and CDR2 is FYNNEI in the germline V gene. The length of the CDR3 is 10 residues.

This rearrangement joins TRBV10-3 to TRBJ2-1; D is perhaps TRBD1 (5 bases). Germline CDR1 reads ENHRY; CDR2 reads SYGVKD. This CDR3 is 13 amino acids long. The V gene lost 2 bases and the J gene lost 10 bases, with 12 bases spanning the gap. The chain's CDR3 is CAISEAYRTEQFF. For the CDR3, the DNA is TGTGCCATCAGTGAGGCGTATAGGACAGAGCAGTTCTTC.

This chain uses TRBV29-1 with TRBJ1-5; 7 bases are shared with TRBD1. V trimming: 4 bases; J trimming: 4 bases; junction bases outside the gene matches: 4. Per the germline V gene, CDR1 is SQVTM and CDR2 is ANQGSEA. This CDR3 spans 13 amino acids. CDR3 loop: CSVGTGDNQPQHF. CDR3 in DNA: TGCAGCGTTGGAACAGGGGATAATCAGCCCCAGCATTTT. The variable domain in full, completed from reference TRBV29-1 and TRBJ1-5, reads SAVISQKPSRDICQRGTSLTIQCQVDSQVTMMFWYRQQPGQSLTLIATANQGSEATYESGFVIDKFPISRPNLTFSTLTVSNMSPEDSSIYLCSVGTGDNQPQHFGDGTRLSIL.

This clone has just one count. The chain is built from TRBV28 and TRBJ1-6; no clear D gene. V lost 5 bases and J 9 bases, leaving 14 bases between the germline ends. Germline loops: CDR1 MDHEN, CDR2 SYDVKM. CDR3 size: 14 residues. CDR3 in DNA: TGTGCCAGCAGTCCTACCCGTTGGCCTTCACCCCTCCACTTT. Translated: CASSPTRWPSPLHF.

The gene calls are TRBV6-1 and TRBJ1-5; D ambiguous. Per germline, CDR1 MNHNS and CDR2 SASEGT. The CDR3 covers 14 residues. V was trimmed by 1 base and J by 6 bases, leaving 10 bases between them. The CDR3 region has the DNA TGTGCCAGCAGTGAAGGGACCTGGGGTCAGCCCCAGCATTTT. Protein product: CASSEGTWGQPQHF.

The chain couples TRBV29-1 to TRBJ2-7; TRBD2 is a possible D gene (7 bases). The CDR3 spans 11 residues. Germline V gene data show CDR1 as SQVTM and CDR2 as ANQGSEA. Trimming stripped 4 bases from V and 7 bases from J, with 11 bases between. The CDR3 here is CSVAGGREQYF. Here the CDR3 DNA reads TGCAGCGTTGCCGGGGGGCGTGAGCAGTACTTC.

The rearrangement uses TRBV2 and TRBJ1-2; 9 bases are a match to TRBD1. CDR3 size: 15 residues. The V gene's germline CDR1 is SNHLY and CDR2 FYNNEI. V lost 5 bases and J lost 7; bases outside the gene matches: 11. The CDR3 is CASSWGDREERGYTF. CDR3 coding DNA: TGTGCCAGCAGTTGGGGGGACAGGGAGGAGCGTGGCTACACCTTC.

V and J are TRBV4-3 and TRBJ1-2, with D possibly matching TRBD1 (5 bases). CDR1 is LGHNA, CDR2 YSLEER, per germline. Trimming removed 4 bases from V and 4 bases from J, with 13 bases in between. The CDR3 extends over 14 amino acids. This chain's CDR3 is CASSPVRGIYGYTF. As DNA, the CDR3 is TGCGCCAGCAGCCCGGTCCGGGGGATCTATGGCTACACCTTC.